Following are 30 T cell receptor beta chains from one sample sequenced in a study of CD8 T cells in Susac syndrome. Reverse transcription of roughly 0.5 to 1 ug RNA was carried out with random hexamers. TCRdb itself ran the immunoSEQ multiplex PCR reads through MiXCR, one entry per CDR3 protein. The data contain some 150,000 distinct CDR3 sequences, roughly 95% of them singletons. The sample consisted of CD8+ T cells from PBMCs. These TCRs come from a human donor with multiple sclerosis.

The chain uses TRBV6-5 and TRBJ1-6; perhaps TRBD1 as D (6 bases). V was trimmed by 5 bases and J by 0 bases, leaving 8 bases between them. In germline, CDR1 is MNHEY, CDR2 SVGAGI. The CDR3 is 15 amino acids. The CDR3 sequence: CASSDRSSYNSPLHF. The CDR3 DNA sequence: TGTGCCAGCAGTGACAGGAGCTCCTATAATTCACCCCTCCACTTT.

This clonotype was observed once. The chain carries TRBV15 and TRBJ2-5; perhaps TRBD2 as D (6 bases). The CDR3 is 16 residues long. Germline V gives CDR1 LNHNV, CDR2 YYDKDF (reference sequence). Trimming cost V 0 bases and J 4 bases, with 15 bases left between them. The DNA of the CDR3 is TGTGCCACCAGCAGAGAGTGGATAGAGGGAGGAGAGACCCAGTACTTC. Protein product: CATSREWIEGGETQYF.

The chain uses TRBV5-4 and TRBJ1-2; D is ambiguous. V lost 6 bases, J lost 4 bases, and 16 bases lay in between. Germline V gives CDR1 SGHNT, CDR2 YYREEE (reference sequence). The CDR3 consists of 14 residues. CDR3 protein: CASNDPEDSYGYTF. As DNA, the CDR3 is TGTGCCAGCAACGACCCCGAGGACTCCTATGGCTACACCTTC. The complete variable domain, with remaining parts taken from reference TRBV5-4 and TRBJ1-2, reads ETGVTQSPTHLIKTRGQQVTLRCSSQSGHNTVSWYQQALGQGPQFIFQYYREEENGRGNFPPRFSGLQFPNYSSELNVNALELDDSALYLCASNDPEDSYGYTFGSGTRLTVV.

The chain recombines TRBV29-1 with TRBJ2-7, with 8 bases lining up with TRBD2. Germline assignment: CDR1 SQVTM and CDR2 ANQGSEA. The CDR3 runs to 13 residues. The trim removed 5 bases at V and 5 bases at J, leaving 8 bases unmatched. The CDR3, as DNA: TGCAGCGTTCGGGGGGGCTTCTGGAACGAGCAGTACTTC. It is translated as CSVRGGFWNEQYF.

The chain joins TRBV12-3 or TRBV12-4 to TRBJ1-1, with TRBD1 as a possible D gene (6 bases). The germline V and J ends were trimmed by 6 bases and 0 bases, with 14 bases remaining between them. This CDR3 has 15 residues. CDR3 residues: CASRADSTLNTEAFF. In DNA form, the CDR3 reads TGTGCCAGCAGAGCGGACAGCACTTTGAACACTGAAGCTTTCTTT.

The chain links TRBV7-9 to TRBJ2-7, with 7 bases fitting TRBD1. CDR1 is SEHNR and CDR2 is FQNEAQ in the germline V gene (reference sequence). After removal of 4 bases from V and 4 bases from J, the junction contained 10 bases not matched to a gene. This CDR3 has 15 amino acids. The CDR3 DNA reads TGTGCCAGCAGCTCGAACAGGGGAATGGGATACGAGCAGTACTTC. As protein: CASSSNRGMGYEQYF.

V usage is TRBV5-4 and J usage is TRBJ2-3; D is uncertain. With 0 bases removed from V and 3 bases from J, the gap between germline ends came to 11 bases. Germline CDR1 reads SGHNT; CDR2 reads YYREEE (reference sequence). This CDR3 is 15 amino acids long. DNA for the CDR3: TGTGCCAGCAGCTTGGCGTCCAGCCGGACAGATACGCAGTATTTT. It yields the protein CASSLASSRTDTQYF.

CDR3 in amino acids: CASSLDNEKLFF. The CDR3 DNA follows: TGTGCCAGCAGTTTAGATAATGAAAAACTGTTTTTT. The chain has TRBV12-3 or TRBV12-4 and TRBJ1-4, with D unresolved. V lost 1 base and J 4 bases, leaving 1 base between the germline ends. The CDR3 is 12 amino acids.

J is TRBJ1-6 and V is TRBV20-1; D is unclear. The germline V and J ends were trimmed by 3 bases and 7 bases, with 16 bases remaining between them. The CDR3 loop spans 15 amino acids. Germline lookup yields CDR1 DFQATT and CDR2 SNEGSKA (reference sequence). The CDR3 nucleotides are TGCAGTGCTAGGGGCCAGCCACCAGTGAATTCACCCCTCCACTTT. Translation: CSARGQPPVNSPLHF.

V gene TRBV9 combines with J gene TRBJ2-2; D remains ambiguous. The V end was cut by 0 bases, the J end by 8 bases, with 2 bases between. CDR3 length equals 11 residues. Germline CDR1 SGDLS, CDR2 YYNGEE. CDR3 in DNA: TGTGCCAGCAGCGTAGGAGGGGAGCTGTTTTTT. This translates into CASSVGGELFF.

This clonotype was seen a single time. V usage is TRBV10-3 and J usage is TRBJ2-7; the D gene is possibly TRBD1 (5 bases). Trimming cost V 5 bases and J 0 bases, with 8 bases left between them. This CDR3 spans 13 amino acids. Germline values: CDR1 ENHRY, CDR2 SYGVKD. This CDR3 reads CAISPDSSYEQYV. In DNA, the CDR3 is TGTGCCATCAGTCCCGACAGCTCCTACGAGCAGTACGTC.

This chain links TRBV4-1 with TRBJ2-5; D not resolved. The CDR3 contains 14 residues. Trimming left V 3 bases short and J 1 base short, with 9 bases between. The germline V gene encodes CDR1 MGHRA and CDR2 YSYEKL. The CDR3 sequence: CASSQHFTQETQYF. CDR3 bases: TGCGCCAGCAGCCAGCACTTTACCCAAGAGACCCAGTACTTC.

V is TRBV27 and J is TRBJ1-1, with 8 nucleotides matching TRBD1. This CDR3 is 16 amino acids long. The germline gives CDR1 MNHEY, CDR2 SMNVEV (reference sequence). The V and J ends lost 6 bases and 5 bases, in that order; junction bases with no gene match: 14. The CDR3 DNA is TGTGCCAGCAGAAAATCCTTTGGACAGGGATTAACTGAAGCTTTCTTT. Translated, it gives CASRKSFGQGLTEAFF.

DNA of the CDR3: TGTGCCAGCAGTTTTGGACGGTACAATGAGCAGTTCTTC. This translates into CASSFGRYNEQFF. The chain couples TRBV12-3 or TRBV12-4 to TRBJ2-1; D not certain. V lost 3 bases to trimming and J lost 4 bases, with 7 bases between them. The CDR3 length is 13 residues.

The gene calls are TRBV19 and TRBJ1-1, with D tentatively TRBD1 (5 bases). The CDR3 loop spans 14 amino acids. The germline V and J ends were trimmed by 0 bases and 3 bases, with 8 bases remaining between them. Germline values: CDR1 LNHDA, CDR2 SQIVND (reference sequence). The CDR3 loop reads CASSIDRGHTEAFF. The CDR3, as DNA: TGTGCCAGTAGTATAGATCGGGGACACACTGAAGCTTTCTTT.

V is TRBV12-3 or TRBV12-4 and J is TRBJ2-1, with no clear D. The CDR3 has 15 residues. Trimming took off 4 bases at V and 0 bases at J, with 10 bases between the two ends. The CDR3 nucleotides read TGTGCCAGCAGTTACCAACGATCCTCCTACAATGAGCAGTTCTTC. Protein product: CASSYQRSSYNEQFF.

This clonotype was found once. The rearrangement links TRBV20-1 to TRBJ1-5; D ambiguous. Germline CDR1 reads DFQATT; CDR2 reads SNEGSKA (reference sequence). CDR3 length: 18 residues. V was trimmed by 4 bases and J by 0 bases, leaving 22 bases between them. CDR3 bases: TGCAGTGCTACTGGGATCTCGACTCAGAGCTATAGCAATCAGCCCCAGCATTTT. Encoded protein: CSATGISTQSYSNQPQHF.

The V gene is TRBV13, the J gene TRBJ2-7, with 9 positions matching TRBD1. The junction had 7 bases not matched to a gene; V was cut back by 2 bases and J by 5 bases. Germline V gene lookup returns CDR1 PRHDT and CDR2 FYEKMQ (reference sequence). CDR3 length: 15 amino acids. The CDR3 sequence is CASSLFAGQGNEQYF. CDR3 DNA: TGTGCCAGCAGCTTATTTGCCGGACAGGGGAACGAGCAGTACTTC.

The chain is built from TRBV27 and TRBJ1-5; perhaps TRBD1 as D (6 bases). The V and J ends lost 6 bases and 6 bases respectively, with 15 bases between them. This CDR3 region has 14 residues. Germline assignment: CDR1 MNHEY and CDR2 SMNVEV (reference sequence). CDR3 in amino acids: CASSPGERVQPQHF. The CDR3 bases are TGTGCCAGCAGCCCAGGGGAGAGGGTTCAGCCCCAGCATTTT.

The V call is TRBV3-1, the J call TRBJ2-3; 9 bases fit TRBD1. The CDR3 is made up of 17 amino acids. The germline CDR1 and CDR2 sequences are LGHDT and YNNKEL (reference sequence). V was pared by 5 bases and J by 5 bases, with 14 bases of the junction left unmatched. CDR3 nucleotides: TGTGCCAGCAGCAGGCAGGGGACAGGGATTTGGAAAGATACGCAGTATTTT. Amino acid sequence: CASSRQGTGIWKDTQYF.

The rearrangement joins TRBV7-6 to TRBJ2-5, with 7 bases matching TRBD1. J was trimmed by 5 bases and V by 5 bases; bases with no gene match: 14. Germline loops: CDR1 SGHVS, CDR2 FNYEAQ. The CDR3 loop spans 16 amino acids. The CDR3 DNA reads as TGTGCCAGCAGCCCCCGCAGGGGGAAGGAAAAGGAGACCCAGTACTTC. It is translated as CASSPRRGKEKETQYF. Supplemented by reference TRBV7-6 and TRBJ2-5, the full variable domain reads GAGVSQSPRYKVTKRGQDVALRCDPISGHVSLYWYRQALGQGPEFLTYFNYEAQQDKSGLPNDRFSAERPEGSISTLTIQRTEQRDSAMYRCASSPRRGKEKETQYFGPGTRLLVL.

This chain joins TRBV5-6 and TRBJ2-7; 8 positions agree with TRBD1. The ends lost 0 bases at V and 9 bases at J; junction bases unmatched: 8. The CDR3 totals 14 residues. Per the germline V gene, CDR1 is SGHDT and CDR2 is YYEEEE. CDR3 DNA sequence: TGTGCCAGCAGCTTGGCCAACCAGGGGGCCTGGCAGTACTTC. This codes for CASSLANQGAWQYF.

V is TRBV7-6 and J is TRBJ2-7; D possibly corresponds to TRBD2 (5 bases). Deletions cut 6 bases from V and 6 bases from J, with 18 bases between. The germline gives CDR1 SGHVS, CDR2 FNYEAQ. The CDR3 totals 14 residues. CDR3 sequence reads: CASSFPGSRGEQYF. As DNA, the CDR3 is TGTGCCAGCAGTTTCCCGGGATCCCGGGGCGAGCAGTACTTC.

This clonotype was detected only a few times. V usage is TRBV14 and J usage is TRBJ2-5; a possible D gene is TRBD2 (6 bases). Germline CDR1 and CDR2: SGHDN and FVKESK. V was shortened by 1 base and J by 7 bases, with 13 bases between the two germline ends. The CDR3 covers 14 residues. CDR3 residues: CASSQVQLAGTQYF. CDR3 nucleotides: TGTGCCAGCAGCCAAGTTCAACTAGCAGGGACCCAGTACTTC.

The V and J genes are TRBV30 and TRBJ1-2; a possible D gene is TRBD1 (5 bases). V was pared by 4 bases and J by 4 bases, with 16 bases between. CDR3 length: 14 amino acids. CDR1 is GTSNPN and CDR2 is SVGIG in the germline V gene (reference sequence). The CDR3 sequence is CAWTDWGIGYGYTF. CDR3 bases: TGTGCCTGGACAGATTGGGGGATTGGCTATGGCTACACCTTC.

The gene calls are TRBV5-6 and TRBJ2-3, with 7 positions matching TRBD2. Germline trimming cut 4 bases from V and 4 bases from J; bases unmatched to any gene: 9. This CDR3 comprises 15 residues. In germline, CDR1 is SGHDT, CDR2 YYEEEE. The CDR3 sequence is CASSPLGGLSDTQYF. The CDR3 coding sequence is TGTGCCAGCAGCCCACTCGGGGGGTTGTCAGATACGCAGTATTTT.

This clonotype was seen a single time. CDR3 nucleotides: TGTGCCAGCAGTTACTCAGGCGAGCCGGGGCCTCTGAGGGAGCAGTTCTTC. Translating it yields CASSYSGEPGPLREQFF. The chain has TRBV6-5 and TRBJ2-1; D is possibly TRBD1 or TRBD2 (5 bases each). This CDR3 is 17 amino acids long. Germline V gene data show CDR1 as MNHEY and CDR2 as SVGAGI. Trimming stripped 0 bases from V and 10 bases from J, with 22 bases between.

The rearrangement links TRBV13 to TRBJ2-7; tentatively, D is TRBD2 (6 bases). Germline lookup yields CDR1 PRHDT and CDR2 FYEKMQ (reference sequence). This CDR3 has 13 residues. Trimming shortened V by 5 bases and J by 6 bases, and 14 bases separated the two germline ends. In DNA form, the CDR3 reads TGTGCCAGCAGCCAAGGGTGGAGGGGCGAGCAGTACGTC. Encoded protein: CASSQGWRGEQYV.

The rearrangement joins TRBV24-1 to TRBJ2-2, with D possibly being TRBD2 (6 bases). The CDR3 length is 16 residues. V shed 10 bases and J shed 0 bases, with 17 bases lying between them. Germline CDR1 KGHDR, CDR2 SFDVKD. The CDR3 bases are TGTGCCACGGCAACGGGGGACTCCGCGAACACCGGGGAGCTGTTTTTT. It specifies CATATGDSANTGELFF.

The genes are TRBV4-1 and TRBJ1-2; D is possibly TRBD1 (6 bases). CDR1 and CDR2 (germline): MGHRA, YSYEKL. The length of the CDR3 is 15 residues. V was trimmed by 2 bases and J by 2 bases, leaving 12 bases between them. For the CDR3, the DNA is TGCGCCAGCAGCCAAATTACTACAGGGAACTATGGCTACACCTTC. This codes for CASSQITTGNYGYTF.